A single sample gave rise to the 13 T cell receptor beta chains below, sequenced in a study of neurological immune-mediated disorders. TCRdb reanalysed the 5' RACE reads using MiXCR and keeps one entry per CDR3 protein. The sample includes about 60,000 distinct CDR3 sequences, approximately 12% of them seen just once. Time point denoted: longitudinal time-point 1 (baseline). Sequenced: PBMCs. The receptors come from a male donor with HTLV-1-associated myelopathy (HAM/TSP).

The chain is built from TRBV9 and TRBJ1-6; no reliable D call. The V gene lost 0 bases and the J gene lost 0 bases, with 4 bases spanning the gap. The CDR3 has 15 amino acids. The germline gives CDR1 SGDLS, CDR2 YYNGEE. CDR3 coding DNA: TGTGCCAGCAGCGTAGCCGGCTCCTATAATTCACCCCTCCACTTT. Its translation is CASSVAGSYNSPLHF.

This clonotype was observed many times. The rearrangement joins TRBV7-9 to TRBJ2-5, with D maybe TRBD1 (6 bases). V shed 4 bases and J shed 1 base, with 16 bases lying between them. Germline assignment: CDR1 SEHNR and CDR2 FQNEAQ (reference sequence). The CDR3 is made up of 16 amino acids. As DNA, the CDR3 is TGTGCCAGCAGCTCCCGATATAGGGGGATCCAAGAGACCCAGTACTTC. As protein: CASSSRYRGIQETQYF.

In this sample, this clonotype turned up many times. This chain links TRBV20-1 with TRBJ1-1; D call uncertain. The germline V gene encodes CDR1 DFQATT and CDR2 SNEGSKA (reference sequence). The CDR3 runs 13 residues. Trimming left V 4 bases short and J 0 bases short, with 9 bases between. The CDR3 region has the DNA TGCAGTGCTATCGTCGATATGAACACTGAAGCTTTCTTT. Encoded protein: CSAIVDMNTEAFF.

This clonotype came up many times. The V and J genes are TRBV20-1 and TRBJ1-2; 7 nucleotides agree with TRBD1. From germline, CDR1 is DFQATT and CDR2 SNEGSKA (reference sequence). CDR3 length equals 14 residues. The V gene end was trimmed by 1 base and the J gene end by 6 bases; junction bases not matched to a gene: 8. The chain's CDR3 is CSARVTTGTDGYTF. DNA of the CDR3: TGCAGTGCTAGAGTAACGACCGGGACAGATGGCTACACCTTC.

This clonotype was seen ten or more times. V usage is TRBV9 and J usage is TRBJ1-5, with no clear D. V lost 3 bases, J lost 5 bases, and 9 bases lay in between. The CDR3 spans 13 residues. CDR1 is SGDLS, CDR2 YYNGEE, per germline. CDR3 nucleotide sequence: TGTGCCAGCAGCGCAGTGGACGATCAGCCCCAGCATTTT. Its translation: CASSAVDDQPQHF.

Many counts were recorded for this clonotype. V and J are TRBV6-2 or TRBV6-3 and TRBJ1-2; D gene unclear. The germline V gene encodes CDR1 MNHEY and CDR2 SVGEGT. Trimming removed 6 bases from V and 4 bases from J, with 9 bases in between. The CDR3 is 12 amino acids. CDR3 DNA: TGTGCCAGCAGCGATAACTCCTATGGCTACACCTTC. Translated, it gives CASSDNSYGYTF.

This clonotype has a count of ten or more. The CDR3 nucleotides read TGTGCCAGCAGCTTAGGTTGGGACAGGGCGGAGACCCAGTACTTC. Translated: CASSLGWDRAETQYF. The V gene is TRBV7-7, the J gene TRBJ2-5; 9 bases align to TRBD1. CDR1 and CDR2 from the germline V gene are SSHAT and FNYEAQ (reference sequence). The CDR3 length is 15 residues. The junction had 5 bases not matched to a gene; V was cut back by 1 base and J by 5 bases.

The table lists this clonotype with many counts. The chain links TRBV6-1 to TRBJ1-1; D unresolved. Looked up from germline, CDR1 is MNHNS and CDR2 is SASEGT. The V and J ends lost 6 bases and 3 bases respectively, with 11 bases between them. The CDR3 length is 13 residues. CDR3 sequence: CASSAIGDTEAFF. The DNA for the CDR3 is TGTGCCAGCAGCGCGATTGGGGACACTGAAGCTTTCTTT.

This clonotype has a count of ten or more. CDR3 DNA: TGCGCCAGCAGCTCCATCTCAGGTACTAGCACAGATACGCAGTATTTT. Translation gives CASSSISGTSTDTQYF. The genes are TRBV5-1 and TRBJ2-3; no reliable D call. Germline V gene lookup returns CDR1 SGHRS and CDR2 YFSETQ. The ends were cut back, 3 bases at V and 0 bases at J, with 14 bases in the middle. The CDR3 runs 16 residues.

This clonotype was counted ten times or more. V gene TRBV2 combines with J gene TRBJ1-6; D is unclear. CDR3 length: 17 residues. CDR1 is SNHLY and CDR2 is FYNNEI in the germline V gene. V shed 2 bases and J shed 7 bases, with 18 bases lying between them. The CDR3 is CASSEWATPSENSPLHF. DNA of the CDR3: TGTGCCAGCAGTGAATGGGCGACACCATCTGAGAATTCACCCCTCCACTTT.

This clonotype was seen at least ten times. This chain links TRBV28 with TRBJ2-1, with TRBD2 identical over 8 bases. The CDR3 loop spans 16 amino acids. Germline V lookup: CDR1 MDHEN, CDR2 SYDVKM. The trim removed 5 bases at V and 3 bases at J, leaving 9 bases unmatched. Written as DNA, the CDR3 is TGTGCCAGCAGTACCTTGCGGGGGGCCATCTACAATGAGCAGTTCTTC. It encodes CASSTLRGAIYNEQFF. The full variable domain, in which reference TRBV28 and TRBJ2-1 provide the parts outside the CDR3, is DVKVTQSSRYLVKRTGEKVFLECVQDMDHENMFWYRQDPGLGLRLIYFSYDVKMKEKGDIPEGYSVSREKKERFSLILESASTNQTSMYLCASSTLRGAIYNEQFFGPGTRLTVL.

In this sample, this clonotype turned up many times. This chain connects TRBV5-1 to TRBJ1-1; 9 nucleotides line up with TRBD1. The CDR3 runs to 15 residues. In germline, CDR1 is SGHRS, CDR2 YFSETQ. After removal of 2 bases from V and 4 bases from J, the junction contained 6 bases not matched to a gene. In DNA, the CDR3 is TGCGCCAGCAGCTTAACAGGGGGCGTGAGCACTGAAGCTTTCTTT. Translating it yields CASSLTGGVSTEAFF.

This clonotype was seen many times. CDR3: CASSPLTVNTEAFF. In DNA, the CDR3 is TGCGCCAGCAGCCCGTTGACGGTAAACACTGAAGCTTTCTTT. The gene calls are TRBV5-1 and TRBJ1-1; no definite D call. Germline V gene sequence: CDR1 SGHRS, CDR2 YFSETQ. This CDR3 has 14 residues. Trimming cost V 4 bases and J 2 bases, with 12 bases left between them.